This T cell receptor (beta chain) appears in the sequencing data of a study of T cell responses to AZD1222 COVID-19 vaccine. Notes on the study in general: Two doses of AZD1222 preceded a rise in Spike-specific TCR breadth and depth. Regions left unmutated in variants are reportedly the target of nearly half of spike-specific TCRs. Mostly white British, mostly female donors; authors suggested clonal diversity may be underestimated.

In germline, CDR1 is SGHKS, CDR2 YYEKEE (reference sequence). The CDR3 covers 14 residues. With 3 bases removed from V and 6 bases from J, the gap between germline ends came to 13 bases. Data came from immunoSEQ multiplex PCR; TCRdb stores just in-frame clones and leaves some out. Here the sample spans roughly 62,000 clones, 76% being singletons. Note on this clone: What it binds is unknown.

Sequenced here: peripheral blood, sampled on day 0 of AZD1222 vaccination. The receptor comes from an adult in good health. The chain combines TRBV5-5 with TRBJ2-1; D possibly matches TRBD1 or TRBD2 (5 bases each). CDR3 in DNA: TGTGCCAGCAGCTCCGGGACCCCATCCAATGAGCAGTTCTTC. This encodes CASSSGTPSNEQFF.